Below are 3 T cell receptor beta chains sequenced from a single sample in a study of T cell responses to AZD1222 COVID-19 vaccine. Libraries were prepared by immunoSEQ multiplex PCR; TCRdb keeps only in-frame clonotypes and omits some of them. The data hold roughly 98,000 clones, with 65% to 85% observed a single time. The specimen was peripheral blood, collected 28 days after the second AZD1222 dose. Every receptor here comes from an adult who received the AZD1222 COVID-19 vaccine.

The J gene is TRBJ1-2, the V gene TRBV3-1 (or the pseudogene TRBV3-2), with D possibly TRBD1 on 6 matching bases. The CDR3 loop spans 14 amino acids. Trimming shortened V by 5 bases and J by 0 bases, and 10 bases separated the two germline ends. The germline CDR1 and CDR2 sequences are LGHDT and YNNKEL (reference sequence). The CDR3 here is CASSTRTANYGYTF. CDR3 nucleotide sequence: TGTGCCAGCAGCACCCGGACAGCTAACTATGGCTACACCTTC.

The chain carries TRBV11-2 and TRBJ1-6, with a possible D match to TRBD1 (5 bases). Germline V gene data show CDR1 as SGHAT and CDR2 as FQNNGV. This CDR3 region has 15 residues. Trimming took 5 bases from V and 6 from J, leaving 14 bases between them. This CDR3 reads CASSDGAGSNSPLHF. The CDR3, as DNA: TGTGCCAGCAGCGACGGTGCAGGGTCTAATTCACCCCTCCACTTT.

Here the CDR3 DNA reads TGTGCCTATTGGACAGGAATAGGAGGAAACACCATATATTTT. It yields the protein CAYWTGIGGNTIYF. The V gene is TRBV30, the J gene TRBJ1-3; 7 positions agree with TRBD1. This CDR3 region has 14 residues. The germline V gene encodes CDR1 GTSNPN and CDR2 SVGIG (reference sequence). With V trimmed by 7 bases and J by 4 bases, 10 bases remained unmatched.